These 12 T cell receptor beta chains share one sample of origin, sequenced in a study of blood T cells in healthy people across ages. It was with a sample-barcoded 5' primer and a J-beta primer mix that a second PCR of roughly 7 to 12 cycles was run. TCRdb passed the 5' RACE reads through MiXCR, listing each CDR3 protein once. Seen here are 1.5 million to 2 million distinct CDR3 sequences, 28% observed once, and the top ten hold about 7.7%. The sequenced sample consisted of blood. All receptors derive from a woman in her 30s in good health.

CDR3 region: CASAGGSQYF. CDR3 sequence (DNA): TGTGCCAGCGCGGGCGGGTCCCAGTACTTC. This chain joins TRBV12-3 or TRBV12-4 and TRBJ2-5; D might be TRBD2 (5 bases). V gave up 8 bases and J gave up 9 bases, with 10 bases separating them. The CDR3 has 10 amino acids.

The chain carries TRBV10-3 and TRBJ1-1; TRBD1 might be the D (5 bases). The germline V gene has CDR1 ENHRY and CDR2 SYGVKD. V was clipped by 0 bases and J by 1 base, with 12 bases between them. The CDR3 runs to 16 residues. CDR3 region: CAISESVVGGNTEAFF. CDR3 coding DNA: TGTGCCATCAGTGAGTCAGTGGTTGGGGGGAACACTGAAGCTTTCTTT.

The chain couples TRBV7-2 to TRBJ2-7; D remains ambiguous. This CDR3 spans 16 amino acids. Germline V gene data show CDR1 as SGHTA and CDR2 as FQGNSA. Trimming pared 1 base from V and 3 bases from J, leaving 16 bases between. The CDR3 is CASSLETDNFYYEQYF. CDR3 sequence (DNA): TGTGCCAGCAGCTTAGAAACGGATAATTTTTACTACGAGCAGTACTTC.

This clonotype was seen at least ten times. The rearrangement uses TRBV12-3 or TRBV12-4 and TRBJ1-5; D gene ambiguous. The V end lost 6 bases, the J end lost 3 bases, and 6 bases lay between the germline ends. CDR3 length: 12 residues. CDR3 protein: CASRLDNQPQHF. The CDR3 DNA reads as TGTGCCAGCAGGTTGGACAATCAGCCCCAGCATTTT.

The table lists this clonotype with a few counts. The CDR3 sequence: CASSQGTSGEGTDTQYF. The CDR3 DNA reads TGCGCCAGCAGCCAAGGGACTAGCGGGGAGGGCACAGATACGCAGTATTTT. The chain employs TRBV4-3 and TRBJ2-3, with 12 positions matching TRBD2. The CDR3 is made up of 17 amino acids. In germline, CDR1 is LGHNA, CDR2 YSLEER. V was pared by 1 base and J by 1 base, with 3 bases of the junction left unmatched.

The chain recombines TRBV9 with TRBJ2-3; D unresolved. CDR1 and CDR2 from the germline V gene are SGDLS and YYNGEE. Trimming stripped 6 bases from V and 2 bases from J, with 13 bases between. This CDR3 comprises 14 residues. The CDR3 protein is CASTDGRATDTQYF. CDR3 sequence (DNA): TGTGCCAGCACCGATGGTAGGGCCACAGATACGCAGTATTTT.

This clonotype was detected ten times or more. This chain uses TRBV7-9 with TRBJ2-1; D uncertain. The CDR3 has 14 amino acids. Germline V gene data show CDR1 as SEHNR and CDR2 as FQNEAQ (reference sequence). Deletions cut 5 bases from V and 3 bases from J, with 11 bases between. CDR3 amino acids: CASSPPDVYNEQFF. CDR3 coding DNA: TGTGCCAGCAGCCCGCCGGATGTCTACAATGAGCAGTTCTTC. The entire variable domain, with the rest obtained from reference TRBV7-9 and TRBJ2-1, is as follows: DTGVSQNPRHKITKRGQNVTFRCDPISEHNRLYWYRQTLGQGPEFLTYFQNEAQLEKSRLLSDRFSAERPKGSFSTLEIQRTEQGDSAMYLCASSPPDVYNEQFFGPGTRLTVL.

The rearrangement joins TRBV6-1 to TRBJ2-2; tentatively, D is TRBD1 (5 bases). Germline CDR1 and CDR2: MNHNS and SASEGT. This CDR3 contains 14 residues. V was cut by 10 bases and J by 1 base, with 13 bases left in between. The CDR3 reads CATGKRRNTGELFF. The CDR3 DNA reads as TGTGCCACAGGGAAACGGCGGAACACCGGGGAGCTGTTTTTT.

The rearrangement joins TRBV7-6 to TRBJ1-3; tentatively, D is TRBD1 (6 bases). The CDR3 extends over 17 amino acids. CDR1 and CDR2 (germline): SGHVS, FNYEAQ. The V end was cut by 7 bases, the J end by 0 bases, with 19 bases between. In DNA form, the CDR3 reads TGTGCCAGCACTTTGGACAGATACTACTACTCTGGAAACACCATATATTTT. It codes for CASTLDRYYYSGNTIYF.

This clonotype occurred a few times. The chain carries TRBV7-6 and TRBJ2-3; TRBD2 matches at 9 bases. J gave up 0 bases and V 3 bases, and 10 bases lay outside the gene matches. The CDR3 sequence is 18 residues long. Germline values: CDR1 SGHVS, CDR2 FNYEAQ. CDR3 nucleotides: TGTGCCAGCAGCTTTTTTTCTAGCGGGGCTACTAGCACAGATACGCAGTATTTT. Protein sequence: CASSFFSSGATSTDTQYF.

This clonotype was found a few times. The chain recombines TRBV20-1 with TRBJ1-1; D perhaps matches TRBD1 (5 bases). The CDR3 is made up of 13 amino acids. Germline assignment: CDR1 DFQATT and CDR2 SNEGSKA (reference sequence). CDR3 protein: CRPSHQGNTEAFF. As DNA, the CDR3 is TGCAGACCGAGCCATCAGGGTAACACTGAAGCTTTCTTT.

This chain links TRBV20-1 with TRBJ2-1, with TRBD1 as a possible D gene (6 bases). Germline lookup yields CDR1 DFQATT and CDR2 SNEGSKA (reference sequence). The CDR3 is made up of 12 amino acids. The V end lost 7 bases, the J end lost 4 bases, and 11 bases lay between the germline ends. This CDR3 reads CSGRGGYNEQFF. CDR3 nucleotide sequence: TGCAGTGGGCGAGGGGGTTACAATGAGCAGTTCTTC.